The 16 T cell receptor beta chains below all came from one sample that was sequenced in a study of blood T cell repertoires in COVID-19. Measured with immunoSEQ multiplex PCR; TCRdb has only the in-frame clones, and not every one. In the table there are about 270,000 clones, roughly 90% of which are singletons. Material for sequencing was PBMCs or T cells enriched from blood (not recorded which). These receptors came from a man aged 35 to 55 who had been exposed to COVID-19.

The rearrangement uses TRBV15 and TRBJ2-7; a possible D gene is TRBD1 (5 bases). The V and J ends lost 0 bases and 6 bases respectively, with 6 bases between them. Germline-derived CDR1 and CDR2 are LNHNV and YYDKDF (reference sequence). The CDR3 extends over 12 amino acids. CDR3 coding DNA: TGTGCCACCAGCAGAGATCAGGGCGAGCAGTACTTC. It yields the protein CATSRDQGEQYF.

This clone has only one observation. This chain joins TRBV11-2 and TRBJ1-2; 8 nucleotides line up with TRBD1. CDR1 is SGHAT and CDR2 is FQNNGV in the germline V gene. V dropped 5 bases and J dropped 4; count of bases not matched to a gene: 15. This CDR3 has 17 amino acids. The CDR3 nucleotides read TGTGCCAGCAGCGACAGGCAGGGGGCATTCGATTCCTATGGCTACACCTTC. It yields the protein CASSDRQGAFDSYGYTF.

This chain links TRBV6-2 or TRBV6-3 with TRBJ1-5; D is unclear. Germline values: CDR1 MNHEY, CDR2 SVGEGT. With 0 bases removed from V and 9 bases from J, the gap between germline ends came to 9 bases. The CDR3 length is 13 residues. The CDR3 here is CASSYSSNSPQHF. Written as DNA, the CDR3 is TGTGCCAGCAGTTACTCGAGCAATTCGCCCCAGCATTTT.

The chain's CDR3 is CASTPAGGYSDTGELFF. The CDR3, as DNA: TGTGCCAGCACCCCAGCGGGAGGATATTCGGACACCGGGGAGCTGTTTTTT. V gene TRBV28 combines with J gene TRBJ2-2; 9 bases map to TRBD2. Germline assignment: CDR1 MDHEN and CDR2 SYDVKM. The length of the CDR3 is 17 residues. V lost 7 bases to trimming and J lost 3 bases; unmatched junction nucleotides: 12.

V and J are TRBV28 and TRBJ2-7, with D possibly TRBD1 on 5 matching bases. Germline CDR1 MDHEN, CDR2 SYDVKM. The CDR3 is 13 amino acids. The germline V and J ends were trimmed by 6 bases and 7 bases, with 16 bases remaining between them. CDR3 residues: CASRVSGSGEQYF. In DNA, the CDR3 is TGTGCCAGCAGGGTATCAGGGTCAGGGGAGCAGTACTTC.

CDR3 sequence reads: CASSFSAGNQPQHF. The DNA for the CDR3 is TGTGCCAGTAGTTTCAGCGCTGGGAATCAGCCCCAGCATTTT. The chain joins TRBV19 to TRBJ1-5; D gene unclear. This CDR3 is 14 amino acids long. The ends were cut back, 5 bases at V and 4 bases at J, with 12 bases in the middle. Germline CDR1 and CDR2: LNHDA and SQIVND (reference sequence). Full variable domain (outside the CDR3, taken from reference TRBV19 and TRBJ1-5): DGGITQSPKYLFRKEGQNVTLSCEQNLNHDAMYWYRQDPGQGLRLIYYSQIVNDFQKGDIAEGYSVSREKKESFPLTVTSAQKNPTAFYLCASSFSAGNQPQHFGDGTRLSIL.

This clone was seen a single time. The J gene is TRBJ1-1, the V gene TRBV10-3, with D tentatively TRBD1 (5 bases). Germline V gene sequence: CDR1 ENHRY, CDR2 SYGVKD. V gave up 2 bases and J gave up 1 base, with 14 bases separating them. The CDR3 runs 16 residues. The CDR3 DNA reads TGTGCCATCAGTGAGCCCGGGGGGGTCACGAACACTGAAGCTTTCTTT. Its translation is CAISEPGGVTNTEAFF.

V gene TRBV7-9 combines with J gene TRBJ1-1, with TRBD1 matching 11 bases. The CDR3 spans 16 residues. The V gene end was trimmed by 4 bases and the J gene end by 4 bases; junction bases not matched to a gene: 8. Germline lookup yields CDR1 SEHNR and CDR2 FQNEAQ (reference sequence). CDR3 sequence: CASSSISGTGGTEAFF. DNA for the CDR3: TGTGCCAGCAGCTCGATATCCGGGACAGGGGGCACTGAAGCTTTCTTT.

The gene calls are TRBV15 and TRBJ2-2; 7 bases align to TRBD2. The trim removed 1 base at V and 2 bases at J, leaving 4 bases unmatched. The CDR3 totals 16 residues. The germline V gene has CDR1 LNHNV and CDR2 YYDKDF (reference sequence). The CDR3 DNA reads TGTGCCACCAGCAGAGCACTAGCGCGCAACACCGGGGAGCTGTTTTTT. Protein sequence: CATSRALARNTGELFF.

The chain employs TRBV30 and TRBJ1-3, with unresolved D. This CDR3 spans 13 amino acids. Trimming removed 4 bases at V and 0 bases at J, with 7 bases between. Germline CDR1 reads GTSNPN; CDR2 reads SVGIG (reference sequence). The CDR3 spells CAWTWSSGNTIYF. CDR3 in DNA: TGTGCCTGGACGTGGAGCTCTGGAAACACCATATATTTT.

This chain uses TRBV7-2 with TRBJ1-1; maybe TRBD1 (5 bases). V was cut by 0 bases and J by 3 bases, with 8 bases left in between. This CDR3 is 14 amino acids long. Germline CDR1 SGHTA, CDR2 FQGNSA. The CDR3: CASSLARGDTEAFF. CDR3 DNA sequence: TGTGCCAGCAGCTTAGCCCGGGGGGACACTGAAGCTTTCTTT.

The chain employs TRBV15 and TRBJ2-3; 10 positions agree with TRBD2. The germline CDR1 and CDR2 sequences are LNHNV and YYDKDF (reference sequence). J gave up 5 bases and V 3 bases, and 8 bases lay outside the gene matches. The CDR3 covers 16 residues. The CDR3 spells CATSRSEAGGIDTQYF. CDR3 sequence (DNA): TGTGCCACCAGCAGGTCGGAAGCGGGAGGGATAGATACGCAGTATTTT.

The chain recombines TRBV7-9 with TRBJ2-5; 8 bases line up with TRBD2. Trimming removed 2 bases from V and 5 bases from J; junction bases left unmatched: 1. Germline lookup yields CDR1 SEHNR and CDR2 FQNEAQ (reference sequence). The CDR3 is 13 residues long. CDR3 in amino acids: CASSLPGGETQYF. The CDR3 coding sequence is TGTGCCAGCAGCTTACCGGGAGGGGAGACCCAGTACTTC.

The rearrangement joins TRBV27 to TRBJ2-1; D is possibly TRBD1 (5 bases). The germline V and J ends were trimmed by 4 bases and 5 bases, with 15 bases remaining between them. Looked up from germline, CDR1 is MNHEY and CDR2 is SMNVEV (reference sequence). The CDR3 runs to 15 residues. This chain's CDR3 is CASSSGYHQDNEQFF. CDR3 nucleotides: TGTGCCAGCAGTTCAGGGTATCATCAAGACAATGAGCAGTTCTTC.

The V gene is TRBV4-1, the J gene TRBJ2-2, with D tentatively TRBD1 (6 bases). Germline V gene sequence: CDR1 MGHRA, CDR2 YSYEKL. Trimming took off 4 bases at V and 1 base at J, with 10 bases between the two ends. CDR3 length: 15 residues. The CDR3 nucleotides read TGCGCCAGCAGCCGACAGGACAGGAACACCGGGGAGCTGTTTTTT. It is translated as CASSRQDRNTGELFF.

The chain has TRBV6-2 or TRBV6-3 and TRBJ2-7; 10 bases map to TRBD2. The CDR3 consists of 17 residues. In germline, CDR1 is MNHEY, CDR2 SVGEGT. V lost 0 bases and J lost 2; bases outside the gene matches: 7. CDR3 in amino acids: CASSYSNGLADAYEQYF. The CDR3 DNA is TGTGCCAGCAGTTACTCGAACGGACTAGCGGATGCCTACGAGCAGTACTTC.